One sample yielded the 27 T cell receptor beta chains listed below, sequenced in a study of blood T cell repertoires in COVID-19. Libraries were prepared by immunoSEQ multiplex PCR; TCRdb keeps only in-frame clonotypes and omits some of them. The repertoire holds nearly 200,000 clones, around four fifths seen once, with less than 20% in the top ten. Sequenced: peripheral blood. All receptors come from a human donor in a cohort sampled during active COVID-19.

The V call is TRBV5-6, the J call TRBJ1-6; tentative D call: TRBD1 (5 bases). The V and J ends lost 4 bases and 10 bases respectively, with 24 bases between them. Germline V gene data show CDR1 as SGHDT and CDR2 as YYEEEE. The CDR3 length is 17 residues. CDR3 region: CASSTLGGLGRESPLHF. In DNA form, the CDR3 reads TGTGCCAGCAGCACTCTAGGCGGTCTGGGGCGGGAGTCACCCCTCCACTTT.

The rearrangement uses TRBV6-4 and TRBJ2-1; the D gene is possibly TRBD2 (5 bases). V was trimmed by 1 base and J by 9 bases, leaving 16 bases between them. CDR3 length: 15 residues. Germline V lookup: CDR1 MRHNA, CDR2 SNTAGT. CDR3 sequence (DNA): TGTGCCAGCAGTGACTTGGCGGGCGGATGGGGTGAGCAGTTCTTC. As protein: CASSDLAGGWGEQFF.

On this clone itself: An end of the junction does not agree with germline; a read error may underlie this. V gene TRBV18 combines with J gene TRBJ2-6; TRBD1 or TRBD2 may be the D gene (5 bases each). The CDR3 contains 15 residues. In germline, CDR1 is KGHSH, CDR2 LQKENI. Here the CDR3 reads CAGSPGLSGANVLTF. DNA for the CDR3: TGTGCCGGCTCACCGGGGCTTTCTGGGGCCAACGTCCTGACTTTC.

J is TRBJ1-2 and V is TRBV5-6; 7 bases are a match to TRBD1. From germline, CDR1 is SGHDT and CDR2 YYEEEE. This CDR3 contains 13 residues. J lost 4 bases, V lost 4 bases, and 4 bases had no gene match. CDR3 DNA sequence: TGTGCCAGCAGCCGCAGGGGGGTCTATGGCTACACCTTC. Translated: CASSRRGVYGYTF.

V gene TRBV14 combines with J gene TRBJ2-2, with no clear D. The CDR3 covers 16 residues. With 3 bases removed from V and 0 bases from J, the gap between germline ends came to 11 bases. Germline CDR1 reads SGHDN; CDR2 reads FVKESK. Written as DNA, the CDR3 is TGTGCCAGCAGCCAGTATGCAGGTTCGAACACCGGGGAGCTGTTTTTT. Translated, it gives CASSQYAGSNTGELFF.

The V gene is TRBV28, the J gene TRBJ1-2; 8 positions agree with TRBD1. Germline CDR1 and CDR2: MDHEN and SYDVKM. V was clipped by 6 bases and J by 4 bases; unmatched bases: 7. The CDR3 is 14 residues long. The CDR3 region is CASRRTGRVYGYTF. DNA for the CDR3: TGTGCCAGCAGACGGACAGGGAGGGTCTATGGCTACACCTTC.

The chain has TRBV18 and TRBJ2-5; weak D call: TRBD1 (7 bases). There are 18 residues in the CDR3. V shed 5 bases and J shed 4 bases, with 26 bases lying between them. In germline, CDR1 is KGHSH, CDR2 LQKENI. CDR3: CASSKQGQTKGSGETQYF. CDR3 in DNA: TGTGCCAGCTCAAAACAGGGACAGACGAAGGGTAGCGGAGAGACCCAGTACTTC. Full variable domain (missing parts from reference TRBV18 and TRBJ2-5): NAGVMQNPRHLVRRRGQEARLRCSPMKGHSHVYWYRQLPEEGLKFMVYLQKENIIDESGMPKERFSAEFPKEGPSILRIQQVVRGDSAAYFCASSKQGQTKGSGETQYFGPGTRLLVL.

This clone has just one count. The chain recombines TRBV5-6 with TRBJ2-5; D is ambiguous. Germline CDR1 and CDR2: SGHDT and YYEEEE. The CDR3 totals 15 residues. Trimming pared 4 bases from V and 3 bases from J, leaving 16 bases between. The CDR3 nucleotides read TGTGCCAGCAGCCTCAGCCGGGTGGGTAAAGAGACCCAGTACTTC. It yields the protein CASSLSRVGKETQYF.

The chain uses TRBV3-1 (or the pseudogene TRBV3-2) and TRBJ2-7, with TRBD1 as a possible D gene (6 bases). Germline lookup yields CDR1 LGHDT and CDR2 YNNKEL (reference sequence). V was trimmed by 2 bases and J by 6 bases, leaving 14 bases between them. The CDR3 runs to 14 residues. The CDR3 loop is CASSQNRVDGEQYF. CDR3 sequence (DNA): TGTGCCAGCAGCCAAAACAGGGTAGACGGCGAGCAGTACTTC.

The V call is TRBV20-1, the J call TRBJ1-5; D gene uncertain. Germline-derived CDR1 and CDR2 are DFQATT and SNEGSKA (reference sequence). V was shortened by 3 bases and J by 4 bases, with 10 bases between the two germline ends. This CDR3 spans 13 amino acids. CDR3 coding DNA: TGCAGTGCTAGTCCGGGGTTTAATCAGCCCCAGCATTTT. It codes for CSASPGFNQPQHF.

The chain couples TRBV6-2 or TRBV6-3 to TRBJ2-7; 7 positions match TRBD1. The CDR3 totals 14 residues. CDR1 and CDR2 (germline): MNHEY, SVGEGT. V shed 4 bases and J 6 bases; nucleotides not matched to a gene: 9. The CDR3 DNA follows: TGTGCCAGCAGTTTTATGTCTTCAGGGGGCGAGCAGTACTTC. Translated: CASSFMSSGGEQYF.

The V gene is TRBV7-9, the J gene TRBJ1-3, with D maybe TRBD1 (6 bases). The germline V and J ends were trimmed by 3 bases and 4 bases, with 10 bases remaining between them. Germline CDR1 and CDR2: SEHNR and FQNEAQ (reference sequence). CDR3 length: 14 residues. Written as DNA, the CDR3 is TGTGCCAGCAGCTTGGGGGCACTCGGAAACACCATATATTTT. Translation: CASSLGALGNTIYF.

The chain joins TRBV11-1 to TRBJ2-2; 12 bases match TRBD2. With 4 bases clipped from V and 7 bases from J, the junction kept 4 bases outside the gene matches. CDR3 length equals 15 residues. Germline V gene lookup returns CDR1 SGHAT and CDR2 FQDESV (reference sequence). The CDR3 sequence is CASSWTSGTLGELFF. The CDR3 bases are TGTGCCAGCAGCTGGACTAGCGGGACTCTCGGGGAGCTGTTTTTT. The full variable domain, completed using reference TRBV11-1 and TRBJ2-2, is EAEVAQSPRYKITEKSQAVAFWCDPISGHATLYWYRQILGQGPELLVQFQDESVVDDSQLPKDRFSAERLKGVDSTLKIQPAELGDSAMYLCASSWTSGTLGELFFGEGSRLTVL.

The CDR3 region is CASSSSPGVVGTSGKNIQYF. For the CDR3, the DNA is TGTGCCAGCAGCTCGAGCCCAGGTGTCGTCGGGACTAGCGGCAAAAACATTCAGTACTTC. The chain recombines TRBV9 with TRBJ2-4; 11 bases align to TRBD2. Looked up from germline, CDR1 is SGDLS and CDR2 is YYNGEE. V trimming: 4 bases; J trimming: 3 bases; junction bases outside the gene matches: 18. The CDR3 totals 20 residues.

The rearrangement links TRBV12-3 or TRBV12-4 to TRBJ1-2; D is unclear. Deletions cut 2 bases from V and 6 bases from J, with 10 bases between. The CDR3 runs 13 residues. CDR3 residues: CASSLLAEHGYTF. The CDR3 DNA follows: TGTGCCAGCAGTTTATTGGCAGAACATGGCTACACCTTC.

The genes are TRBV30 and TRBJ1-6, with a possible D match to TRBD1 (6 bases). Germline loops: CDR1 GTSNPN, CDR2 SVGIG (reference sequence). CDR3 length: 14 amino acids. V was shortened by 0 bases and J by 9 bases, with 12 bases between the two germline ends. The chain's CDR3 is CAWSVRGSGSPLHF. The CDR3 DNA follows: TGTGCCTGGAGTGTCAGGGGCTCAGGTTCACCCCTCCACTTT.

To note about this clone: The junction and the germline gene differ at one end; a read error may be behind it. The chain has TRBV7-8 and TRBJ1-1; possibly TRBD1 for D (6 bases). Germline V gene lookup returns CDR1 SGHVS and CDR2 FQNEAQ. The length of the CDR3 is 16 residues. This CDR3 reads CASSFGGAWVKTEAFF. The CDR3 nucleotides read TGTGCCAGCAGCTTTGGGGGGGCGTGGGTGAAGACTGAAGCTTTCTTT.

This chain links TRBV2 with TRBJ2-7; TRBD1 matches 7 bases. V trimming: 6 bases; J trimming: 2 bases; junction bases outside the gene matches: 7. The CDR3 is 14 amino acids. The germline V gene has CDR1 SNHLY and CDR2 FYNNEI. CDR3 sequence reads: CASRKTGSTYEQYF. The CDR3 DNA follows: TGTGCCAGCAGGAAGACAGGGAGTACCTACGAGCAGTACTTC.

CDR3 residues: CATMVADCNRVGSYEQYV. The CDR3 DNA sequence: TGTGCCACCATGGTCGCGGATTGTAACAGGGTAGGATCCTACGAGCAGTACGTC. The V call is TRBV24-1, the J call TRBJ2-7, with a possible D match to TRBD1 (6 bases). Germline assignment: CDR1 KGHDR and CDR2 SFDVKD. Trimming took 8 bases from V and 1 from J, leaving 26 bases between them. The CDR3 extends over 18 amino acids.

The chain links TRBV19 to TRBJ1-1; 7 nucleotides line up with TRBD1. V was pared by 4 bases and J by 3 bases, with 2 bases of the junction left unmatched. The germline V gene encodes CDR1 LNHDA and CDR2 SQIVND (reference sequence). CDR3 size: 13 residues. In nucleotides, the CDR3 is TGTGCCAGTAGTAGTGACAGGGACACTGAAGCTTTCTTT. It is translated as CASSSDRDTEAFF.

V gene TRBV7-9 combines with J gene TRBJ2-2, with TRBD2 identical over 8 bases. The CDR3 is 18 amino acids. The J segment lost 2 bases and the V segment lost 5 bases, leaving 13 bases of the junction unmatched. The germline CDR1 and CDR2 sequences are SEHNR and FQNEAQ (reference sequence). CDR3 bases: TGTGCCAGCAGCGGGTACGGGGGGGCGCCTACAAACACCGGGGAGCTGTTTTTT. It specifies CASSGYGGAPTNTGELFF.

The chain joins TRBV30 to TRBJ2-2; 7 bases line up with TRBD1. CDR1 is GTSNPN and CDR2 is SVGIG in the germline V gene (reference sequence). The ends lost 5 bases at V and 5 bases at J; junction bases unmatched: 5. This CDR3 is 13 amino acids long. This CDR3 reads CAWDRVTTGELFF. CDR3 sequence (DNA): TGTGCCTGGGACAGGGTCACAACCGGGGAGCTGTTTTTT.

V usage is TRBV12-3 or TRBV12-4 and J usage is TRBJ1-5; TRBD1 might be the D (5 bases). The CDR3 has 13 amino acids. V was pared by 6 bases and J by 2 bases, with 8 bases between. The CDR3 DNA sequence: TGTGCCAGCAGCCTACAGGGCAATCAGCCCCAGCATTTT. Its translation: CASSLQGNQPQHF.

This clone has just one count. The J gene is TRBJ1-4, the V gene TRBV3-1 (or the pseudogene TRBV3-2), with D maybe TRBD1 (5 bases). The V end lost 3 bases, the J end lost 8 bases, and 16 bases lay between the germline ends. CDR1 is LGHDT, CDR2 YNNKEL, per germline (reference sequence). The CDR3 length is 15 residues. The CDR3 DNA reads as TGTGCCAGCAGCCAGCTTCTTAGACGGGGGGAAAAACTGTTTTTT. Residues: CASSQLLRRGEKLFF.

V usage is TRBV7-9 and J usage is TRBJ1-1; perhaps TRBD1 as D (6 bases). The CDR3 runs to 15 residues. Germline-derived CDR1 and CDR2 are SEHNR and FQNEAQ (reference sequence). Trimming left V 4 bases short and J 4 bases short, with 16 bases between. The CDR3 reads CASSSRDTGTTEAFF. Here the CDR3 DNA reads TGTGCCAGCAGCTCGCGAGATACAGGGACCACTGAAGCTTTCTTT.

The chain uses TRBV29-1 and TRBJ1-2; 7 bases line up with TRBD1. CDR1 and CDR2 from the germline V gene are SQVTM and ANQGSEA. The CDR3 contains 14 residues. V trimming: 6 bases; J trimming: 6 bases; junction bases outside the gene matches: 13. The CDR3 is CSVESRGYSHGYTF. CDR3 nucleotides: TGCAGCGTCGAATCCAGGGGGTACTCTCATGGCTACACCTTC.

This chain connects TRBV5-1 to TRBJ2-3; D call uncertain. V was trimmed by 1 base and J by 0 bases, leaving 9 bases between them. Looked up from germline, CDR1 is SGHRS and CDR2 is YFSETQ. The CDR3 loop spans 15 amino acids. DNA for the CDR3: TGCGCCAGCAGCTTGACAACCCTTAGCACAGATACGCAGTATTTT. It is translated as CASSLTTLSTDTQYF.